These 13 T cell receptor beta chains came from one sample sequenced in a study of cytomegalovirus exposure and HLA in healthy donors. The PCR used 60 Vbeta and 13 Jbeta primers. Assay: immunoSEQ multiplex PCR; the TCRdb copy retains only in-frame clones and omits some. The sample has roughly 79,000 clones; about 70% are singletons. The specimen was PBMCs. All receptors derive from a woman between 50 and 59 years old in good health and CMV-seropositive.

V is TRBV13 and J is TRBJ2-1; D is unresolved. The germline V and J ends were trimmed by 3 bases and 0 bases, with 12 bases remaining between them. The CDR3 is 16 residues long. Germline assignment: CDR1 PRHDT and CDR2 FYEKMQ (reference sequence). In nucleotides, the CDR3 is TGTGCCAGCAGCTTGGCCAGTTCCAGCTCCTACAATGAGCAGTTCTTC. Translation gives CASSLASSSSYNEQFF.

The genes are TRBV13 and TRBJ2-7; weak D call: TRBD1 (8 bases). The CDR3 consists of 18 residues. Germline V CDR1 and CDR2: PRHDT, FYEKMQ (reference sequence). V was trimmed by 5 bases and J by 1 base, leaving 24 bases between them. The CDR3 bases are TGTGCCAGCAGCGAAGGGACAGGTCTCGGGGGGCGTTCCTACGAGCAGTACTTC. This encodes CASSEGTGLGGRSYEQYF.

This clone was picked up a small number of times. The chain employs TRBV19 and TRBJ2-5, with 11 bases matching TRBD1. Germline V gene lookup returns CDR1 LNHDA and CDR2 SQIVND (reference sequence). This CDR3 has 15 amino acids. V lost 6 bases and J lost 4; bases outside the gene matches: 7. As DNA, the CDR3 is TGTGCCAGTAGGGACAGGGGGCGCGGTGCAGAGACCCAGTACTTC. This encodes CASRDRGRGAETQYF.

This clone was detected once. V usage is TRBV13 and J usage is TRBJ2-3, with 7 bases matching TRBD2. The V segment lost 3 bases and the J segment 3 bases; nucleotides outside the gene matches: 9. The CDR3 is 16 amino acids. Germline V gene lookup returns CDR1 PRHDT and CDR2 FYEKMQ (reference sequence). Written as DNA, the CDR3 is TGTGCCAGCAGCTTTGGCGGGAGAACAATAACAGATACGCAGTATTTT. As protein: CASSFGGRTITDTQYF.

This sequence joins TRBV28 and TRBJ1-4; no definite D call. Germline V gives CDR1 MDHEN, CDR2 SYDVKM. This CDR3 region has 12 residues. The DNA for the CDR3 is TGTGCGACAAACGCAGCCGGTGAAAAACTGTTTTTT. This sequence encodes CATNAAGEKLFF.

This clone was counted a single time. The V call is TRBV10-3, the J call TRBJ1-3; 7 bases map to TRBD1. This CDR3 comprises 13 residues. Per the germline V gene, CDR1 is ENHRY and CDR2 is SYGVKD. Trimming at V came to 10 bases and at J to 0 bases, leaving 3 bases not matched to a gene. For the CDR3, the DNA is TGTGCCAGCACAGGGGACTCTGGAAACACCATATATTTT. Protein product: CASTGDSGNTIYF.

The chain couples TRBV2 to TRBJ2-2; TRBD1 is a possible D gene (6 bases). The germline V gene encodes CDR1 SNHLY and CDR2 FYNNEI. Trimming cost V 5 bases and J 8 bases, with 9 bases left between them. The CDR3 covers 12 residues. The DNA of the CDR3 is TGTGCCAGCAGTCAACAGGGAGGGGAGCTGTTTTTT. This translates into CASSQQGGELFF.

The V and J genes are TRBV7-9 and TRBJ2-7; 9 bases match TRBD1. CDR1 SEHNR and CDR2 FQNEAQ come from the germline V gene (reference sequence). The CDR3 covers 16 residues. V trimming: 3 bases; J trimming: 0 bases; junction bases outside the gene matches: 6. The CDR3 protein is CASSLTGGLGSYEQYF. Here the CDR3 DNA reads TGTGCCAGCAGCTTGACAGGGGGATTGGGCTCCTACGAGCAGTACTTC.

The chain uses TRBV27 and TRBJ2-3, with 8 bases identical to TRBD2. CDR1 MNHEY and CDR2 SMNVEV come from the germline V gene (reference sequence). The trim removed 5 bases at V and 1 base at J, leaving 14 bases unmatched. The CDR3 runs 18 residues. CDR3: CASSMERESIGGTDTQYF. DNA for the CDR3: TGTGCCAGCAGTATGGAGCGGGAGTCAATAGGTGGCACAGATACGCAGTATTTT.

The count of this clone is one. The rearrangement links TRBV27 to TRBJ2-1; weak D call: TRBD2 (6 bases). V lost 3 bases and J 10 bases, leaving 19 bases between the germline ends. The CDR3 covers 15 residues. Germline V lookup: CDR1 MNHEY, CDR2 SMNVEV (reference sequence). The CDR3, as DNA: TGTGCCAGCAGTTTTGGGGCGGGGAGAGTAAGGGAGCAGTTCTTC. Residues: CASSFGAGRVREQFF.

The chain employs TRBV5-4 and TRBJ2-7, with D possibly being TRBD2 (6 bases). This CDR3 has 12 residues. Trimming cost V 3 bases and J 11 bases, with 15 bases left between them. Germline-derived CDR1 and CDR2 are SGHNT and YYREEE (reference sequence). The CDR3 nucleotides are TGTGCCAGCAGCTCCCCCTTGGGGGAGGAGTACTTC. Its translation: CASSSPLGEEYF.

This clone was seen a handful of times. The chain couples TRBV6-5 to TRBJ2-7; 7 bases are a match to TRBD1. V shed 6 bases, J shed 3 bases, and the junction held 5 bases outside the gene matches. In germline, CDR1 is MNHEY, CDR2 SVGAGI. The CDR3 totals 13 residues. In DNA form, the CDR3 reads TGTGCCAGCAGCTCCGGGACAGACTACGAGCAGTACTTC. Protein: CASSSGTDYEQYF.

The chain recombines TRBV7-8 with TRBJ2-4, with D maybe TRBD1 (7 bases). V was shortened by 1 base and J by 0 bases, with 25 bases between the two germline ends. Germline V lookup: CDR1 SGHVS, CDR2 FQNEAQ. This CDR3 contains 21 residues. CDR3 sequence reads: CASSLVAGTTGTGIAKNIQYF. In nucleotides, the CDR3 is TGTGCCAGCAGCTTAGTCGCGGGAACGACAGGGACGGGGATAGCCAAAAACATTCAGTACTTC.